This TCR beta chain was sequenced in a study of blood T cell repertoires in COVID-19. Study-level background: The analysed material was cDNA or gDNA that came from T cells, B-cell-depleted T cells, or PBMCs.

This CDR3 spans 11 amino acids. Germline V gives CDR1 GTSNPN, CDR2 SVGIG (reference sequence). The ends were cut back, 5 bases at V and 7 bases at J, with 12 bases in the middle. Sequenced by immunoSEQ multiplex PCR; TCRdb stores in-frame clones only, minus some. This sample has some 80,000 clones, with more than 75% found just once. This sequence was found in a woman over 75 with active or convalescent COVID-19. The sample comprised peripheral blood. The V call is TRBV30, the J call TRBJ2-7, with D maybe TRBD2 (5 bases). The CDR3 here is CAWGESPEQYF. The CDR3 DNA sequence: TGTGCCTGGGGGGAGAGCCCTGAGCAGTACTTC.